One and the same sample provided the 4 T cell receptor beta chains below, sequenced in a study of T cells in Graves' hyperthyroidism and ophthalmopathy. Amplified TCR beta CDR3 regions derived from RNA transcripts. A set of HTBI primers served as the primers for a first-round RT-PCR of the TCR CDR3. TCRdb passed the multiplex PCR reads through MiXCR, listing each CDR3 protein once. The table shows roughly 300,000 distinct CDR3 sequences, with under 30% occurring only once. Sequencing was performed on blood. The origin of the receptors is a man between 40 and 49 years old with Graves' hyperthyroidism that later progressed to Graves' ophthalmopathy.

This clonotype appeared many times. V usage is TRBV30 and J usage is TRBJ1-3, with a weak D call TRBD1 (6 bases). V was pared by 3 bases and J by 5 bases, with 8 bases between. CDR1 is GTSNPN and CDR2 is SVGIG in the germline V gene (reference sequence). The CDR3 covers 12 residues. The CDR3 nucleotides are TGTGCCTGGAGCCAGGGGAGAAACACCATATATTTT. It yields the protein CAWSQGRNTIYF. The whole variable domain, filled in from reference TRBV30 and TRBJ1-3, reads SQTIHQWPATLVQPVGSPLSLECTVEGTSNPNLYWYRQAAGRGLQLLFYSVGIGQISSEVPQNLSASRPQDRQFILSSKKLLLSDSGFYLCAWSQGRNTIYFGEGSWLTVV.

The genes are TRBV28 and TRBJ2-7; 13 bases align to TRBD2. Germline-derived CDR1 and CDR2 are MDHEN and SYDVKM. The CDR3 consists of 16 residues. The J segment lost 3 bases and the V segment lost 8 bases, leaving 10 bases of the junction unmatched. CDR3 sequence: CASLDGGLAGSYEQYF. Written as DNA, the CDR3 is TGTGCCAGCTTGGATGGGGGACTAGCGGGAAGCTACGAGCAGTACTTC.

In its sample, this clonotype was seen many times. The V gene is TRBV3-1, the J gene TRBJ2-2; the D is unclear. This CDR3 is built from 15 residues. Germline CDR1 LGHDT, CDR2 YNNKEL (reference sequence). Trimming left V 1 base short and J 1 base short, with 7 bases between. The CDR3 DNA reads as TGTGCCAGCAGCCAAGTCCGGGTGAACACCGGGGAGCTGTTTTTT. Protein product: CASSQVRVNTGELFF.

This clonotype was detected ten times or more. J is TRBJ2-2 and V is TRBV6-2 or TRBV6-3; no reliable D call. V was pared by 6 bases and J by 11 bases, with 13 bases between. Germline V lookup: CDR1 MNHEY, CDR2 SVGEGT. The CDR3 covers 12 residues. This CDR3 is CASRRSLGELFF. Here the CDR3 DNA reads TGTGCCAGCAGACGGAGCCTAGGAGAGCTGTTTTTT.